This T cell receptor (beta chain) is from a study of breast tumors, draining lymph nodes, adjacent tissues. Findings of the study overall: Data fit most tumor T cells coming from lymph node, expanding in tumor.

CDR1 is MNHEY, CDR2 SVGEGT, per germline. V lost 4 bases and J lost 2, with 5 bases in between. This CDR3 contains 12 residues. TCRdb processed the multiplex PCR reads anew with MiXCR; each CDR3 protein has one entry. The data contain approximately 22,000 distinct CDR3 sequences, approximately 31% of them singletons. Regarding this clonotype: The antigen is unknown.

The chain has TRBV6-2 or TRBV6-3 and TRBJ1-1; D call uncertain. Sequencing used breast tumor tissue. The receptor's source is a female donor with breast cancer. Some clones in this sample may be carry-over from other donors' samples. CDR3 in DNA: TGTGCCAGCAGTTTCGACAACACTGAAGCTTTCTTT. The encoded protein is CASSFDNTEAFF.